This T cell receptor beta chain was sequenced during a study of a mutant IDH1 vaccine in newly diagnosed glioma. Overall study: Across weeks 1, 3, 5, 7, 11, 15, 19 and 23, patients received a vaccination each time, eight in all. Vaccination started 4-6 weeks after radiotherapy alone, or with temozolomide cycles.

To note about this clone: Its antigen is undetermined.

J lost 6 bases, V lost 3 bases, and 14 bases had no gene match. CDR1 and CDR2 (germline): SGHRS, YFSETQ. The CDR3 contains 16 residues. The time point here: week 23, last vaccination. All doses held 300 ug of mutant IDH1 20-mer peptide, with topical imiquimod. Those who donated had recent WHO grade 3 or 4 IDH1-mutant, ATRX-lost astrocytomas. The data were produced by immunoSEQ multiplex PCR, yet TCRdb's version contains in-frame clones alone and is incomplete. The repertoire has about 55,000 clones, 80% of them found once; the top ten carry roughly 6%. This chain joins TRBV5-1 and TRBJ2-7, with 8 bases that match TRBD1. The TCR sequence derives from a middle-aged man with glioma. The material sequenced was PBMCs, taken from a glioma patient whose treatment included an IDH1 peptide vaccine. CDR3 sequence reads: CASSSGAGTGLSEQYF. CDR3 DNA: TGCGCCAGCAGCTCCGGGGCCGGGACAGGCTTGTCCGAGCAGTACTTC.